The clone carrying this TCR beta chain has a handful of counts. Sequenced by immunoSEQ multiplex PCR; TCRdb stores in-frame clones only, minus some. Of tens of thousands of clones listed, roughly 90% were seen once; the top ten hold around 20%. CDR3 size: 13 residues. V shed 0 bases and J shed 7 bases, with 11 bases lying between them. Germline CDR1 reads SGDLS; CDR2 reads YYNGEE. These data belong to a study of blood T cell repertoires in COVID-19. The sequence derives from a woman older than 75 in a cohort sampled during active or convalescent COVID-19. Sequenced input: peripheral blood. The V and J genes are TRBV9 and TRBJ2-7, with a possible D match to TRBD2 (5 bases). CDR3 nucleotide sequence: TGTGCCAGCAGCGTAGACGAGGGTCGGGAGCAGTACTTC. This sequence encodes CASSVDEGREQYF.